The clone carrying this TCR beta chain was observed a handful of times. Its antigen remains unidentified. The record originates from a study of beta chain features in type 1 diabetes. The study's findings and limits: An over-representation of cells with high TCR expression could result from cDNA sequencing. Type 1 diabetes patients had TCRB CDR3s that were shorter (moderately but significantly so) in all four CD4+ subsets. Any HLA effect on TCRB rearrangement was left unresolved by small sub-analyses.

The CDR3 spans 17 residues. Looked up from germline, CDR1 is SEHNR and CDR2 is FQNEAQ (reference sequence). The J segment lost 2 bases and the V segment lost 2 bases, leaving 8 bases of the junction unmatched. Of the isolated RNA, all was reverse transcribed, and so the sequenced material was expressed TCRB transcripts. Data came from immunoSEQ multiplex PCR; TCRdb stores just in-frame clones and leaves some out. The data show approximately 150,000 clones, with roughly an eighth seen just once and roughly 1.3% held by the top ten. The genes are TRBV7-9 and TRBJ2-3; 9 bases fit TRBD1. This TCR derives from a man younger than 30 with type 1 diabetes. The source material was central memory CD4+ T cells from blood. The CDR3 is CASSLPRDRALTDTQYF. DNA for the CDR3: TGTGCCAGCAGCTTACCAAGGGACAGGGCCCTCACAGATACGCAGTATTTT.